A single sample is the source of the 10 T cell receptor beta chains below, sequenced in a study of sequential checkpoint blockade in melanoma. Produced via immunoSEQ multiplex PCR; TCRdb's table is partial and in-frame only. The table records about 10,000 clones, roughly 80% of them present only once. Indicated treatment: randomized to nivolumab then ipilimumab (arm A) or the reverse (arm B). The sequencing here drew on CD8+ T cells sorted from blood (inferred from file names), taken from a patient given nivolumab and ipilimumab in sequence. The receptors shown here come from a human donor with melanoma.

By share, this clone counts as medium-sized. This sequence joins TRBV18 and TRBJ2-1; tentatively, D is TRBD2 (5 bases). Trimming shortened V by 3 bases and J by 0 bases, and 12 bases separated the two germline ends. The CDR3 is made up of 16 amino acids. Germline CDR1 reads KGHSH; CDR2 reads LQKENI. The CDR3 region is CASSPGVASSYNEQFF. The CDR3 nucleotides read TGTGCCAGCTCACCCGGGGTAGCGAGCTCCTACAATGAGCAGTTCTTC.

The chain carries TRBV6-6 and TRBJ2-2; D ambiguous. Trimming cost V 7 bases and J 5 bases, with 17 bases left between them. Germline CDR1 reads MNHNY; CDR2 reads SVGAGI (reference sequence). The CDR3 contains 15 residues. The CDR3 region is CASTHSPRGTGELFF. As DNA, the CDR3 is TGTGCCAGCACCCACTCCCCTCGAGGAACCGGGGAGCTGTTTTTT.

The chain's CDR3 is CASSPWWGVGNEQFF. The CDR3 nucleotides read TGCGCCAGCAGCCCTTGGTGGGGGGTAGGAAATGAGCAGTTCTTC. The chain uses TRBV4-1 and TRBJ2-1, with D possibly being TRBD2 (6 bases). Germline CDR1 reads MGHRA; CDR2 reads YSYEKL. The CDR3 length is 15 residues. V gave up 4 bases and J gave up 7 bases, with 17 bases separating them.

The chain is built from TRBV28 and TRBJ1-5, with D uncertain. Trimming pared 7 bases from V and 4 bases from J, leaving 11 bases between. The V gene's germline CDR1 is MDHEN and CDR2 SYDVKM. CDR3 length equals 13 residues. The CDR3 loop is CASNLRGNQPQHF. CDR3 DNA sequence: TGTGCCAGCAATCTTCGGGGAAATCAGCCCCAGCATTTT.

The chain combines TRBV13 with TRBJ1-5; 7 bases match TRBD1. The CDR3 covers 20 residues. Per germline, CDR1 PRHDT and CDR2 FYEKMQ (reference sequence). Trimming at V came to 3 bases and at J to 0 bases, leaving 17 bases not matched to a gene. In DNA form, the CDR3 reads TGTGCCAGCAGCTTGCTTCCACAGGGGTCAGTCGCCAATAGCAATCAGCCCCAGCATTTT. Translated, it gives CASSLLPQGSVANSNQPQHF.

The rearrangement links TRBV21-1 to TRBJ2-2; the DNA was not compared with TRBD1, the D call given in the table. TRBV21-1 has pseudogene status. The CDR3 covers 13 residues. The CDR3, as DNA: TGTGCCAGCAGCAAAGAATCAACCGGGGAGCTGTTTTTT. Its translation is CASSKESTGELFF.

The chain uses TRBV28 and TRBJ1-5; a weak D match, TRBD1 (5 bases). V shed 4 bases and J shed 3 bases, with 16 bases lying between them. Germline lookup yields CDR1 MDHEN and CDR2 SYDVKM. The CDR3 has 16 amino acids. The CDR3 sequence: CASSSGTDDANQPQHF. The CDR3 DNA sequence: TGTGCCAGCAGTTCAGGGACTGACGATGCCAATCAGCCCCAGCATTTT.

This rearrangement joins TRBV4-2 to TRBJ2-1, with D perhaps TRBD1 (6 bases). Trimming cost V 5 bases and J 10 bases, with 12 bases left between them. Per the germline V gene, CDR1 is LGHNA and CDR2 is YNFKEQ. The CDR3 length is 12 residues. The CDR3 region is CASSSNRVEQFF. CDR3 coding DNA: TGTGCCAGCAGCTCAAACAGGGTGGAGCAGTTCTTC.

This rearrangement joins TRBV19 to TRBJ2-7; TRBD2 is a possible D gene (6 bases). This CDR3 contains 14 residues. The germline CDR1 and CDR2 sequences are LNHDA and SQIVND (reference sequence). The ends were cut back, 2 bases at V and 5 bases at J, with 13 bases in the middle. The CDR3 DNA reads TGTGCCAGTAGTATACTCGGGAGCCTCAACGAGCAGTACTTC. Its protein is CASSILGSLNEQYF.

The gene calls are TRBV27 and TRBJ2-7; 7 bases are shared with TRBD1. The V gene's germline CDR1 is MNHEY and CDR2 SMNVEV (reference sequence). This CDR3 has 14 residues. J lost 0 bases, V lost 4 bases, and 3 bases had no gene match. The CDR3 DNA reads TGTGCCAGCAGTTCGACAGGGAGCTCCTACGAGCAGTACTTC. This sequence encodes CASSSTGSSYEQYF.